The 12 T cell receptor beta chains given below trace back to one sample, sequenced in a study of PD-L1 blockade in urothelial cancer. TCRdb's table, derived via immunoSEQ multiplex PCR, lists solely in-frame clones and lacks some. The table records more than 90,000 clones, 75% to 90% of them present only once. Noted time point: peripheral blood 6 weeks after treatment start. The source material was PBMCs, sampled around atezolizumab (anti-PD-L1) treatment. The receptor source for this set is a man aged 70-80 years with urothelial cancer.

The chain is built from TRBV2 and TRBJ2-3, with 11 positions matching TRBD2. The CDR3 is 14 amino acids. Germline CDR1 SNHLY, CDR2 FYNNEI. The V and J ends lost 6 bases and 4 bases, in that order; junction bases with no gene match: 3. In nucleotides, the CDR3 is TGTGCCAGCAGGGTAGCGGGAGGGCCAGATACGCAGTATTTT. This translates into CASRVAGGPDTQYF.

The genes are TRBV11-3 and TRBJ2-7; D gene unclear. Trimming shortened V by 1 base and J by 3 bases, and 7 bases separated the two germline ends. Germline lookup yields CDR1 SGHNT and CDR2 YENEEA. The CDR3 is 13 amino acids. Here the CDR3 reads CASSLVTDYEQYF. The CDR3 nucleotides read TGTGCCAGCAGCTTAGTCACAGACTACGAGCAGTACTTC.

This CDR3 is CASSDYRQSLSYEQYF. DNA of the CDR3: TGTGCCAGCAGTGATTATAGACAGAGCCTCTCCTACGAGCAGTACTTC. The chain is built from TRBV6-1 and TRBJ2-7; tentatively, D is TRBD1 (5 bases). Germline lookup yields CDR1 MNHNS and CDR2 SASEGT. The CDR3 covers 16 residues. V was clipped by 3 bases and J by 0 bases, with 15 bases between them.

The chain employs TRBV30 and TRBJ2-5; possibly TRBD1 for D (6 bases). There are 15 residues in the CDR3. Per germline, CDR1 GTSNPN and CDR2 SVGIG (reference sequence). V lost 4 bases and J lost 3, with 18 bases in between. As DNA, the CDR3 is TGTGCCTGGATCACCCGACAGGTTCGAGAAGAGACCCAGTACTTC. Its protein is CAWITRQVREETQYF.

This clone was picked up a small number of times. The V gene is TRBV4-2, the J gene TRBJ2-3; D is possibly TRBD2 (6 bases). CDR1 and CDR2 (germline): LGHNA, YNFKEQ. This CDR3 region has 20 residues. V was shortened by 0 bases and J by 0 bases, with 22 bases between the two germline ends. In DNA form, the CDR3 reads TGTGCCAGCAGCCAAGACGGGGGTACTATGGTTGGTACGAGCACAGATACGCAGTATTTT. It translates to CASSQDGGTMVGTSTDTQYF.

The chain couples TRBV5-6 to TRBJ2-3; D possibly corresponds to TRBD2 (5 bases). The CDR3 consists of 16 residues. Trimming removed 2 bases at V and 0 bases at J, with 13 bases between. Per germline, CDR1 SGHDT and CDR2 YYEEEE. The CDR3 sequence: CASSLFPSTSTDTQYF. CDR3 nucleotide sequence: TGTGCCAGCAGCTTATTTCCTAGCACTAGCACAGATACGCAGTATTTT.

This chain joins TRBV2 and TRBJ1-3; 8 bases agree with TRBD1. The J segment lost 4 bases and the V segment lost 6 bases, leaving 8 bases of the junction unmatched. Germline CDR1 reads SNHLY; CDR2 reads FYNNEI. This CDR3 contains 15 residues. The CDR3 nucleotides are TGTGCCAGCAGCGCTTCCAGGGGGCCAGGAAACACCATATATTTT. Translated: CASSASRGPGNTIYF.

The chain links TRBV5-5 to TRBJ2-2, with a weak D call TRBD1 (5 bases). The CDR3 has 15 residues. Trimming took off 1 base at V and 3 bases at J, with 10 bases between the two ends. Germline assignment: CDR1 SGHKS and CDR2 YYEKEE (reference sequence). The CDR3 DNA reads as TGTGCCAGCAGCTTGAGGGGTTCGGACACCGGGGAGCTGTTTTTT. Translation: CASSLRGSDTGELFF.

Comment on this clone: A read error may account for a junction end that differs from germline. This sequence joins TRBV7-7 and TRBJ2-5; 12 nucleotides match TRBD2. The CDR3 spans 19 residues. Germline values: CDR1 SSHAT, CDR2 FNYEAQ (reference sequence). CDR3: CASSIPSGRAFLSTETQYF. The CDR3 nucleotides read TGTGCTAGCAGCATACCTAGCGGGAGGGCCTTTTTATCTACGGAGACCCAGTACTTC. The entire variable domain, with the rest obtained from reference TRBV7-7 and TRBJ2-5, is as follows: GAGVSQSPRYKVTKRGQDVTLRCDPISSHATLYWYQQALGQGPEFLTYFNYEAQPDKSGLPSDRFSAERPEGSISTLTIQRTEQRDSAMYRCASSIPSGRAFLSTETQYFGPGTRLLVL.

The chain links TRBV5-1 to TRBJ2-5; 8 bases agree with TRBD2. V was pared by 0 bases and J by 4 bases, with 5 bases of the junction left unmatched. Germline CDR1 SGHRS, CDR2 YFSETQ. CDR3 length: 15 amino acids. The CDR3 coding sequence is TGCGCCAGCAGCTTGGCCGGGGGGGTCGGAGAGACCCAGTACTTC. Its translation: CASSLAGGVGETQYF.

This chain connects TRBV7-2 to TRBJ2-3; D possibly corresponds to TRBD2 (6 bases). From germline, CDR1 is SGHTA and CDR2 FQGNSA. CDR3 length: 17 residues. Trimming pared 0 bases from V and 3 bases from J, leaving 16 bases between. The CDR3 nucleotides are TGTGCCAGCAGCTTAGCGTCGGCGGGAATGGGGACAGATACGCAGTATTTT. This encodes CASSLASAGMGTDTQYF.

The gene calls are TRBV2 and TRBJ2-3; TRBD1 matches 7 bases. Germline values: CDR1 SNHLY, CDR2 FYNNEI. CDR3 length: 13 amino acids. Trimming at V came to 7 bases and at J to 6 bases, leaving 7 bases not matched to a gene. The DNA for the CDR3 is TGTGCCAGCAATCCAGGGGGAAGTGATACGCAGTATTTT. This codes for CASNPGGSDTQYF.